This TCR beta chain came from a study of cytomegalovirus exposure and HLA in healthy donors. The PCR employed 60 Vbeta primers together with 13 Jbeta primers. This table comes from immunoSEQ multiplex PCR, and its TCRdb copy is limited to in-frame clones, with some not included. Here the sample spans around 140,000 clones, less than 90% being singletons. The germline CDR1 and CDR2 sequences are MDHEN and SYDVKM. Trimming cost V 3 bases and J 4 bases; bases outside gene matches: 14. The CDR3 spans 17 residues. Study-wide findings and caveats: In a later analysis, HLA-associated beta chains showed higher expansion and lower generation probabilities than comparable chains.

Notes on this clone: Its antigen is unidentified.

The chain carries TRBV28 and TRBJ2-7; TRBD2 matches 8 bases. Sample: PBMCs. This clonotype was sampled from a man in his forties in good health and CMV-seronegative. The CDR3 loop reads CASSFGQLGGAGYEQYF. In DNA form, the CDR3 reads TGTGCCAGCAGTTTCGGGCAGCTCGGGGGGGCGGGGTACGAGCAGTACTTC.